A single sample gave rise to the 24 T cell receptor beta chains below, sequenced in a study of blood T cell repertoires in COVID-19. Clones were read by immunoSEQ multiplex PCR, and TCRdb kept only the in-frame ones, dropping some. This repertoire shows 250,000 to 350,000 clones, 70% to 90% found once; its top ten account for 3.5% to 5.5%. Sequenced input: PBMCs or T cells enriched from blood (not recorded which). Receptors originate from a woman in her 30s who had recovered from COVID-19.

The CDR3 DNA reads TGTGCCAGCAGTGAAGCCAGCGGGGGGGCCCCCACCGGGGAGCTGTTTTTT. It encodes CASSEASGGAPTGELFF. This rearrangement joins TRBV6-1 to TRBJ2-2, with 10 positions matching TRBD2. CDR1 is MNHNS, CDR2 SASEGT, per germline. The CDR3 length is 17 residues. V shed 0 bases, J shed 4 bases, and the junction held 5 bases outside the gene matches.

The chain uses TRBV19 and TRBJ1-4; 7 bases map to TRBD1. The J segment lost 7 bases and the V segment lost 0 bases, leaving 8 bases of the junction unmatched. Per the germline V gene, CDR1 is LNHDA and CDR2 is SQIVND (reference sequence). CDR3 length equals 16 residues. Here the CDR3 DNA reads TGTGCCAGTAGTATAGATCCCGCAGGGGGTCTTGAAAAACTGTTTTTT. It encodes CASSIDPAGGLEKLFF.

This rearrangement joins TRBV4-1 to TRBJ2-3; 9 bases are shared with TRBD2. This CDR3 region has 14 residues. Germline assignment: CDR1 MGHRA and CDR2 YSYEKL. Trimming cost V 4 bases and J 1 base; bases outside gene matches: 0. CDR3: CASSLAGGTDTQYF. CDR3 nucleotides: TGCGCCAGCAGCCTAGCGGGGGGCACAGATACGCAGTATTTT.

The chain recombines TRBV19 with TRBJ1-5; 7 bases agree with TRBD1. CDR1 is LNHDA, CDR2 SQIVND, per germline (reference sequence). Trimming took 5 bases from V and 5 from J; bases not matched to a gene: 12. The CDR3 spans 16 residues. For the CDR3, the DNA is TGTGCCAGTAGTCCGGGCGGGACAGAACCTCATCAGCCCCAGCATTTT. It translates to CASSPGGTEPHQPQHF.

V is TRBV18 and J is TRBJ2-1; TRBD1 matches 9 bases. V lost 2 bases, J lost 1 base, and 9 bases stayed unmatched. The CDR3 covers 18 residues. The germline CDR1 and CDR2 sequences are KGHSH and LQKENI. CDR3 residues: CASSPGGQGIFSYNEQFF. CDR3 nucleotides: TGTGCCAGCTCACCAGGGGGACAGGGAATTTTTTCCTACAATGAGCAGTTCTTC.

The chain has TRBV10-1 and TRBJ1-1, with 8 bases matching TRBD1. Germline trimming cut 6 bases from V and 0 bases from J; bases unmatched to any gene: 9. Germline-derived CDR1 and CDR2 are WNHNN and SYGVQD (reference sequence). There are 16 residues in the CDR3. This CDR3 reads CASSSWDRRLNTEAFF. CDR3 in DNA: TGCGCCAGCAGCTCCTGGGACAGGCGACTGAACACTGAAGCTTTCTTT.

The chain recombines TRBV6-5 with TRBJ2-3; TRBD2 agrees at 7 bases. V shed 7 bases, J shed 1 base, and the junction held 8 bases outside the gene matches. Germline CDR1 reads MNHEY; CDR2 reads SVGAGI. This CDR3 is 15 amino acids long. CDR3 nucleotides: TGTGCCAGCATCCCGAGAGGGAGGGGCACAGATACGCAGTATTTT. The encoded protein is CASIPRGRGTDTQYF.

The CDR3 loop is CASSQRQGGSPLHF. As DNA, the CDR3 is TGTGCCAGCAGTCAGCGACAGGGGGGATCACCCCTCCACTTT. The rearrangement links TRBV28 to TRBJ1-6, with TRBD1 matching 9 bases. Germline trimming cut 5 bases from V and 10 bases from J; bases unmatched to any gene: 6. There are 14 residues in the CDR3. CDR1 is MDHEN and CDR2 is SYDVKM in the germline V gene.

V and J are TRBV6-1 and TRBJ1-5; D call uncertain. V shed 3 bases and J shed 0 bases, with 9 bases lying between them. The length of the CDR3 is 15 residues. Germline V lookup: CDR1 MNHNS, CDR2 SASEGT. The CDR3 bases are TGTGCCAGCAGTGAGTCGGCAGGTAGCAATCAGCCCCAGCATTTT. Protein sequence: CASSESAGSNQPQHF.

V usage is TRBV27 and J usage is TRBJ2-7; 12 bases match TRBD1. V gave up 3 bases and J gave up 6 bases; unmatched junction bases: 6. The CDR3 runs 15 residues. CDR1 MNHEY and CDR2 SMNVEV come from the germline V gene (reference sequence). CDR3 residues: CASSLGTGGAAEQYF. The CDR3, as DNA: TGTGCCAGCAGTTTGGGGACAGGGGGCGCGGCCGAGCAGTACTTC.

This chain joins TRBV29-1 and TRBJ1-2, with 7 bases lining up with TRBD1. The CDR3 has 13 residues. J lost 7 bases, V lost 3 bases, and 8 bases had no gene match. Germline V gives CDR1 SQVTM, CDR2 ANQGSEA. CDR3 coding DNA: TGCAGCGTTGACACAGGGGAAACGGTTGGCTACACCTTC. It yields the protein CSVDTGETVGYTF. Together with reference TRBV29-1 and TRBJ1-2, the CDR3 gives the full variable domain: SAVISQKPSRDICQRGTSLTIQCQVDSQVTMMFWYRQQPGQSLTLIATANQGSEATYESGFVIDKFPISRPNLTFSTLTVSNMSPEDSSIYLCSVDTGETVGYTFGSGTRLTVV.

This rearrangement joins TRBV6-4 to TRBJ2-3; possibly TRBD1 for D (6 bases). The CDR3 is made up of 14 amino acids. The germline gives CDR1 MRHNA, CDR2 SNTAGT. V shed 0 bases and J shed 6 bases, with 10 bases lying between them. This CDR3 reads CASSDSGGSDTQYF. Here the CDR3 DNA reads TGTGCCAGCAGTGACTCAGGGGGTTCGGATACGCAGTATTTT.

This chain uses TRBV5-6 with TRBJ1-1, with a tentative D call TRBD1 (5 bases). In germline, CDR1 is SGHDT, CDR2 YYEEEE. CDR3 length: 15 amino acids. Trimming removed 1 base from V and 5 bases from J, with 15 bases in between. CDR3 amino acids: CASSLNLQAGTEAFF. For the CDR3, the DNA is TGTGCCAGCAGCTTGAATTTACAGGCGGGAACTGAAGCTTTCTTT.

This clone came up once. The V call is TRBV5-5, the J call TRBJ2-2; D is possibly TRBD1 (5 bases). The V end lost 0 bases, the J end lost 1 base, and 10 bases lay between the germline ends. Germline V lookup: CDR1 SGHKS, CDR2 YYEKEE (reference sequence). The CDR3 length is 16 residues. This CDR3 reads CASSLVSRVNTGELFF. In nucleotides, the CDR3 is TGTGCCAGCAGCTTGGTTTCCAGGGTGAACACCGGGGAGCTGTTTTTT.

This clone turned up a few times. This chain connects TRBV6-1 to TRBJ2-7; 8 bases are shared with TRBD1. Unmatched junction bases numbered 0, after V lost 1 base and J lost 4 bases. Looked up from germline, CDR1 is MNHNS and CDR2 is SASEGT. The CDR3 has 13 residues. CDR3 bases: TGTGCCAGCAGTGAAGACAGGGGGTACGAGCAGTACTTC. Its protein is CASSEDRGYEQYF.

The chain uses TRBV5-1 and TRBJ1-3; D remains ambiguous. Germline V gene sequence: CDR1 SGHRS, CDR2 YFSETQ. V was trimmed by 0 bases and J by 4 bases, leaving 14 bases between them. The CDR3 consists of 16 residues. The CDR3 DNA reads as TGCGCCAGCAGCTTGGAGCCTGCCACGGGAGGAAACACCATATATTTT. Its protein is CASSLEPATGGNTIYF. The whole variable domain, filled in from reference TRBV5-1 and TRBJ1-3, reads KAGVTQTPRYLIKTRGQQVTLSCSPISGHRSVSWYQQTPGQGLQFLFEYFSETQRNKGNFPGRFSGRQFSNSRSEMNVSTLELGDSALYLCASSLEPATGGNTIYFGEGSWLTVV.

V usage is TRBV18 and J usage is TRBJ1-1; D is possibly TRBD1 (6 bases). V was cut by 6 bases and J by 1 base, with 12 bases left in between. The germline CDR1 and CDR2 sequences are KGHSH and LQKENI. CDR3 length: 14 residues. The CDR3 here is CASSDLGQNTEAFF. As DNA, the CDR3 is TGTGCCAGCTCCGACTTGGGACAGAACACTGAAGCTTTCTTT.

The genes are TRBV25-1 and TRBJ1-2; TRBD1 might be the D (6 bases). CDR3 length: 13 amino acids. With 5 bases removed from V and 2 bases from J, the gap between germline ends came to 9 bases. The germline V gene has CDR1 MGHDK and CDR2 SYGVNS. CDR3 DNA sequence: TGTGCCAGCAGTCGTCAGGGGAACTATGGCTACACCTTC. Encoded protein: CASSRQGNYGYTF.

V and J are TRBV12-3 or TRBV12-4 and TRBJ2-1; D not resolved. The CDR3 extends over 11 amino acids. V was shortened by 3 bases and J by 6 bases, with 3 bases between the two germline ends. CDR3 loop: CASSFSNEQFF. In nucleotides, the CDR3 is TGTGCCAGCAGTTTTAGCAATGAGCAGTTCTTC.

This chain joins TRBV10-3 and TRBJ1-1, with TRBD1 as a possible D gene (5 bases). The germline CDR1 and CDR2 sequences are ENHRY and SYGVKD. Trimming removed 6 bases at V and 2 bases at J, with 10 bases between. The CDR3 totals 13 residues. The CDR3 DNA follows: TGTGCCATCAGGGGCAGGGATAACACTGAAGCTTTCTTT. Translated, it gives CAIRGRDNTEAFF.

The chain joins TRBV28 to TRBJ1-2; unclear D gene. Germline values: CDR1 MDHEN, CDR2 SYDVKM. The CDR3 contains 13 residues. Deletions cut 7 bases from V and 4 bases from J, with 13 bases between. The CDR3 here is CASNTNPGYGYTF. CDR3 nucleotide sequence: TGTGCCAGCAATACGAACCCAGGCTATGGCTACACCTTC.

The rearrangement links TRBV30 to TRBJ1-2; the D is unclear. The CDR3 loop spans 14 amino acids. V was pared by 2 bases and J by 10 bases, with 20 bases between. The germline CDR1 and CDR2 sequences are GTSNPN and SVGIG (reference sequence). The chain's CDR3 is CAWSPQAYARSYTF. For the CDR3, the DNA is TGTGCCTGGAGTCCCCAAGCGTACGCCCGATCCTACACCTTC.

The CDR3 DNA reads TGCAGTGCTCGGAACTATGGCTACACCTTC. Residues: CSARNYGYTF. The V and J genes are TRBV20-1 and TRBJ1-2; D is ambiguous. The V end lost 5 bases, the J end lost 2 bases, and 3 bases lay between the germline ends. Per the germline V gene, CDR1 is DFQATT and CDR2 is SNEGSKA (reference sequence). The CDR3 has 10 amino acids.

The chain joins TRBV27 to TRBJ2-7; the D gene is possibly TRBD2 (5 bases). V was clipped by 3 bases and J by 3 bases, with 15 bases between them. The CDR3 contains 15 residues. From germline, CDR1 is MNHEY and CDR2 SMNVEV (reference sequence). In nucleotides, the CDR3 is TGTGCCAGCAGTTTCGTCCCCGTGACTAACTACGAGCAGTACTTC. Translation gives CASSFVPVTNYEQYF.